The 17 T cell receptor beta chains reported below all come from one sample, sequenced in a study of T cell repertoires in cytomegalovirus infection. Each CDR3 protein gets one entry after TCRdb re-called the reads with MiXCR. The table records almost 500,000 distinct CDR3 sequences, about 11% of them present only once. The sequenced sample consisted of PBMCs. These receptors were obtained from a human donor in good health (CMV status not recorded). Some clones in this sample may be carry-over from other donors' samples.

As DNA, the CDR3 is TGTGCCAGCAGGATGGCAGGACTACCCAATGAGCAGTTCTTC. Its protein product is CASRMAGLPNEQFF. V is TRBV2 and J is TRBJ2-1; D perhaps matches TRBD2 (6 bases). CDR3 length: 14 amino acids. From germline, CDR1 is SNHLY and CDR2 FYNNEI. V gave up 6 bases and J gave up 6 bases, with 15 bases separating them.

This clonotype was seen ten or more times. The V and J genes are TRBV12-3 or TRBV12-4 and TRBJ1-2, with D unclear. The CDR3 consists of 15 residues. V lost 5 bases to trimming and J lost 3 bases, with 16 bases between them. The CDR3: CASSIRHLLHYGYTF. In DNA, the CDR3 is TGTGCCAGCAGTATTAGACATCTTCTGCACTATGGCTACACCTTC.

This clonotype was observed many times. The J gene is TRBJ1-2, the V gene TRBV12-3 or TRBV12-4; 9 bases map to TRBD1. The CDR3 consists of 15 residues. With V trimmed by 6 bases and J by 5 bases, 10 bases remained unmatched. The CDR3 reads CASSIGTGSNYGYTF. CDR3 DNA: TGTGCCAGCAGCATCGGGACAGGGTCGAATTATGGCTACACCTTC.

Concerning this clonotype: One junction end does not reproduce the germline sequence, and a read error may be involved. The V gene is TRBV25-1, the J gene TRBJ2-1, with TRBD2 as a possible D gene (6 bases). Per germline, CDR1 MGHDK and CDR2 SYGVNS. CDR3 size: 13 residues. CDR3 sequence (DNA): TGTGCCAGCAGTGAACCCGCCTCCCGGGAGCAGCTCTTC. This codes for CASSEPASREQLF.

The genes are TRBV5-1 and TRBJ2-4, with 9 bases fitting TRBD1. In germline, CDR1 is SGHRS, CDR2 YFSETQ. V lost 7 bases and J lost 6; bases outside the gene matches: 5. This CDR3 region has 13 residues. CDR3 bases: TGCGCCAGCCGGACAGGGGAGGGAAACATTCAGTACTTC. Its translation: CASRTGEGNIQYF.

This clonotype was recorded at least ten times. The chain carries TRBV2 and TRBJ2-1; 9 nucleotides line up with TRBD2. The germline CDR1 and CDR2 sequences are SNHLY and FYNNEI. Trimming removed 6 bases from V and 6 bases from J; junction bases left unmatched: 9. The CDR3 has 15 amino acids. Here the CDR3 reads CASSPAGGHSNEQFF. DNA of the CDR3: TGTGCCAGCAGCCCCGCGGGGGGGCATTCCAATGAGCAGTTCTTC. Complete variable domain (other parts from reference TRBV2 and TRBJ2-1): EPEVTQTPSHQVTQMGQEVILRCVPISNHLYFYWYRQILGQKVEFLVSFYNNEISEKSEIFDDQFSVERPDGSNFTLKIRSTKLEDSAMYFCASSPAGGHSNEQFFGPGTRLTVL.

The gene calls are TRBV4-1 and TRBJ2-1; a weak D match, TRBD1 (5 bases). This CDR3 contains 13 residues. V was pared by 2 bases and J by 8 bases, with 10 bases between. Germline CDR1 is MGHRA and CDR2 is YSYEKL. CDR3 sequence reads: CASSQQGRYEQFF. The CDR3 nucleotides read TGCGCCAGCAGCCAACAGGGAAGGTATGAGCAGTTCTTC.

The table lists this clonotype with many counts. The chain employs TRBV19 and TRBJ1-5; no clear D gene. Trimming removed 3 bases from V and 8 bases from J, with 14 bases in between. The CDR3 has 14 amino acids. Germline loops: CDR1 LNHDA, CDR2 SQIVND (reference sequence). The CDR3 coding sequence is TGTGCCAGTAGTATGGGTCACGACATGGAGCCCCAGCATTTT. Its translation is CASSMGHDMEPQHF.

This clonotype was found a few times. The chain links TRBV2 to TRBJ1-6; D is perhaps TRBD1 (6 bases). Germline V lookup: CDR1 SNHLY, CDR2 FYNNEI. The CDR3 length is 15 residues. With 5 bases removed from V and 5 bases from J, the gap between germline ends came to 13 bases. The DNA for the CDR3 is TGTGCCAGCAGTACCCAGGGGAAAGATAATTCACCCCTCCACTTT. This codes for CASSTQGKDNSPLHF.

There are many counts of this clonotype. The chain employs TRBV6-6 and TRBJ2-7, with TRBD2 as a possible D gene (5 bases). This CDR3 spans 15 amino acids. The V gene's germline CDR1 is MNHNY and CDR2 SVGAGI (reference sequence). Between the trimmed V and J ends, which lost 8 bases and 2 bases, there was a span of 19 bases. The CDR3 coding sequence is TGTGCCAGCCGCCCCCGGGGAGACACTCCCTACGAGCAGTACTTC. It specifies CASRPRGDTPYEQYF.

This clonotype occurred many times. CDR3 loop: CASSLWRNNEQFF. For the CDR3, the DNA is TGTGCCAGCAGCCTCTGGCGGAACAATGAGCAGTTCTTC. The chain couples TRBV27 to TRBJ2-1; D is unclear. The CDR3 is 13 residues long. V lost 6 bases and J lost 5, with 11 bases in between. Germline loops: CDR1 MNHEY, CDR2 SMNVEV (reference sequence).

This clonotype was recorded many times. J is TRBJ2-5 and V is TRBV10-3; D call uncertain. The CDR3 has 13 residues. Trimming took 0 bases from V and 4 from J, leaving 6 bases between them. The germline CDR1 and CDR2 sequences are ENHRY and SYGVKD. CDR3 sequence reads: CAISESLRETQYF. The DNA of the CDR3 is TGTGCCATCAGTGAGTCCCTGAGAGAGACCCAGTACTTC.

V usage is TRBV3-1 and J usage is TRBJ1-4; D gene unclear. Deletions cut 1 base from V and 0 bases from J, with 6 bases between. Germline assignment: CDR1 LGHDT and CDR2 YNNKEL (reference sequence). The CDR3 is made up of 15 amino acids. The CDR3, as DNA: TGTGCCAGCAGCCAAGCGCCCGCAACTAATGAAAAACTGTTTTTT. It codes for CASSQAPATNEKLFF.

CDR3 nucleotide sequence: TGCAGCGCCCGGGGGCGCCGGGTTGACACTGAAGCTTTCTTT. Protein sequence: CSARGRRVDTEAFF. The chain joins TRBV29-1 to TRBJ1-1; possibly TRBD1 for D (6 bases). Per germline, CDR1 SQVTM and CDR2 ANQGSEA. CDR3 length equals 14 residues. The V gene lost 7 bases and the J gene lost 3 bases, with 18 bases spanning the gap.

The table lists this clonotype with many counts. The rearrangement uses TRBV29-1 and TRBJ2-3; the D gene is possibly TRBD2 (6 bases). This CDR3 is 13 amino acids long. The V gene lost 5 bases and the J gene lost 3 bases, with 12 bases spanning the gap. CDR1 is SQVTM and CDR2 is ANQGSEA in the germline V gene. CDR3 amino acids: CSVRVAVTDTQYF. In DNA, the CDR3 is TGCAGCGTTCGGGTAGCGGTGACAGATACGCAGTATTTT.

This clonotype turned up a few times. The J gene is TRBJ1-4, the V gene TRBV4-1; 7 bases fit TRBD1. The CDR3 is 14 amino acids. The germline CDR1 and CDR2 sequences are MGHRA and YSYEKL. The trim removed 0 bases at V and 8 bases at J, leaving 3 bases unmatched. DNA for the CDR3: TGCGCCAGCAGCCAAGATAGGACAGGCGAAAAACTGTTTTTT. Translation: CASSQDRTGEKLFF.

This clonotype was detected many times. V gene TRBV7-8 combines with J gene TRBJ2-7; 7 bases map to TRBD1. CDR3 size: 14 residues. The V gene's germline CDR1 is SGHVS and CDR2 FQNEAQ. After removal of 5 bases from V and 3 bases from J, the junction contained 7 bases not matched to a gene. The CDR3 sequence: CASSVTGAGYEQYF. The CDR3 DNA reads TGTGCCAGCAGCGTAACAGGGGCAGGCTACGAGCAGTACTTC.